What follows are 24 T cell receptor beta chains derived from one specimen sequenced in a study of T cell responses to AZD1222 COVID-19 vaccine. Assay used: immunoSEQ multiplex PCR; TCRdb lists only in-frame clones, some missing. The sample lists some 170,000 clones; 80% to 95% were seen once. The source was peripheral blood, collected 28 days after the second AZD1222 dose. The receptors here all came from an adult who received the AZD1222 COVID-19 vaccine.

The V gene is TRBV18, the J gene TRBJ1-1; tentatively, D is TRBD1 (6 bases). The CDR3 loop spans 13 amino acids. V was trimmed by 3 bases and J by 6 bases, leaving 11 bases between them. Germline CDR1 and CDR2: KGHSH and LQKENI. As DNA, the CDR3 is TGTGCCAGCTCACCCCGGGACACAGCTGAAGCTTTCTTT. This codes for CASSPRDTAEAFF.

The V gene is TRBV12-3 or TRBV12-4, the J gene TRBJ2-5; D could derive from TRBD1 or TRBD2 (5 bases each). This CDR3 is 13 amino acids long. V lost 5 bases and J lost 4, with 11 bases in between. The CDR3 nucleotides read TGTGCCAGCAGTCCGGGGACCTTAGAGACCCAGTACTTC. Translated: CASSPGTLETQYF.

This chain connects TRBV21-1 to TRBJ2-7. TRBV21-1 is recorded as a pseudogene. CDR3 length: 22 residues. CDR3 sequence: CASSNRRGDVRRPKRGSYEQYF. Written as DNA, the CDR3 is TGTGCCAGCAGCAACAGGAGGGGGGACGTGAGGAGGCCAAAGAGAGGTTCCTACGAGCAGTACTTC.

The chain couples TRBV9 to TRBJ1-3; D is unresolved. Germline V CDR1 and CDR2: SGDLS, YYNGEE. The CDR3 covers 15 residues. Deletions cut 0 bases from V and 4 bases from J, with 11 bases between. Here the CDR3 DNA reads TGTGCCAGCAGCGTAGGATTGGAGTGGGGAAACACCATATATTTT. Translating it yields CASSVGLEWGNTIYF.

This clone was observed a few times. The rearrangement joins TRBV24-1 to TRBJ1-1, with 8 bases identical to TRBD1. The CDR3 is 14 residues long. CDR1 and CDR2 from the germline V gene are KGHDR and SFDVKD. Trimming cost V 7 bases and J 1 base; bases outside gene matches: 4. In DNA form, the CDR3 reads TGTGCCACCAGAGCAGGGGGCACGAACACTGAAGCTTTCTTT. Translating it yields CATRAGGTNTEAFF.

The chain links TRBV7-6 to TRBJ1-1, with D perhaps TRBD1 (6 bases). The CDR3 contains 16 residues. Germline assignment: CDR1 SGHVS and CDR2 FNYEAQ. Trimming pared 0 bases from V and 0 bases from J, leaving 11 bases between. The CDR3: CASSLAGGLLNTEAFF. The CDR3, as DNA: TGTGCCAGCAGCTTAGCTGGGGGCCTCCTGAACACTGAAGCTTTCTTT.

This sequence joins TRBV7-9 and TRBJ1-4; perhaps TRBD1 as D (5 bases). The CDR3 extends over 15 amino acids. Deletions cut 0 bases from V and 8 bases from J, with 13 bases between. Germline V gene lookup returns CDR1 SEHNR and CDR2 FQNEAQ (reference sequence). The chain's CDR3 is CASSLARQGGEKLFF. CDR3 DNA sequence: TGTGCCAGCAGCTTAGCGCGGCAGGGTGGGGAAAAACTGTTTTTT. The whole variable domain, filled in from reference TRBV7-9 and TRBJ1-4, reads DTGVSQNPRHKITKRGQNVTFRCDPISEHNRLYWYRQTLGQGPEFLTYFQNEAQLEKSRLLSDRFSAERPKGSFSTLEIQRTEQGDSAMYLCASSLARQGGEKLFFGSGTQLSVL.

The V call is TRBV2, the J call TRBJ1-5, with TRBD1 matching 9 bases. Germline V CDR1 and CDR2: SNHLY, FYNNEI. After removal of 4 bases from V and 7 bases from J, the junction contained 5 bases not matched to a gene. The CDR3 spans 14 residues. The CDR3 here is CASSVQGAGQPQHF. The CDR3 coding sequence is TGTGCCAGCAGTGTACAGGGGGCAGGGCAGCCCCAGCATTTT.

The chain has TRBV15 and TRBJ1-6; TRBD1 aligns across 7 bases. CDR1 is LNHNV, CDR2 YYDKDF, per germline (reference sequence). This CDR3 spans 15 amino acids. Trimming at V came to 2 bases and at J to 7 bases, leaving 5 bases not matched to a gene. For the CDR3, the DNA is TGTGCCACCAGCAGACGGACAGGCCGCAATTCACCCCTCCACTTT. Its protein product is CATSRRTGRNSPLHF. Filled out from reference TRBV15 and TRBJ1-6, the complete variable domain reads DAMVIQNPRYQVTQFGKPVTLSCSQTLNHNVMYWYQQKSSQAPKLLFHYYDKDFNNEADTPDNFQSRRPNTSFCFLDIRSPGLGDTAMYLCATSRRTGRNSPLHFGNGTRLTVT.

V gene TRBV20-1 combines with J gene TRBJ1-3, with 8 bases lining up with TRBD1. Germline values: CDR1 DFQATT, CDR2 SNEGSKA (reference sequence). This CDR3 has 11 residues. V was pared by 5 bases and J by 11 bases, with 5 bases of the junction left unmatched. The CDR3 is CSASDRGAIYF. The DNA of the CDR3 is TGCAGTGCTTCCGACAGGGGCGCCATATATTTT.

The genes are TRBV10-3 and TRBJ1-3, with 10 positions matching TRBD1. Germline loops: CDR1 ENHRY, CDR2 SYGVKD. J gave up 0 bases and V 10 bases, and 9 bases lay outside the gene matches. The CDR3 sequence is 16 residues long. The CDR3 protein is CATLAGTGDSGNTIYF. The CDR3 bases are TGTGCCACTCTTGCGGGGACAGGGGACTCTGGAAACACCATATATTTT.

The chain has TRBV4-1 and TRBJ1-4; perhaps TRBD1 as D (5 bases). This CDR3 region has 15 residues. V was pared by 0 bases and J by 8 bases, with 13 bases between. Looked up from germline, CDR1 is MGHRA and CDR2 is YSYEKL. The CDR3 spells CASSQDQRWGEKLFF. The CDR3 region has the DNA TGCGCCAGCAGCCAAGATCAGCGTTGGGGGGAAAAACTGTTTTTT.

The chain uses TRBV7-9 and TRBJ1-2; unclear D gene. Germline V gene lookup returns CDR1 SEHNR and CDR2 FQNEAQ (reference sequence). This CDR3 contains 14 residues. V was shortened by 3 bases and J by 7 bases, with 15 bases between the two germline ends. CDR3 bases: TGTGCCAGCAGCTTTGGGGAGGATAGTTCTGGCTACACCTTC. Translated, it gives CASSFGEDSSGYTF.

This clone was found once. The rearrangement joins TRBV4-1 to TRBJ2-3, with D unclear. Trimming stripped 4 bases from V and 4 bases from J, with 9 bases between. The CDR3 contains 13 residues. Germline-derived CDR1 and CDR2 are MGHRA and YSYEKL. DNA for the CDR3: TGCGCCAGCAGCCTAGAACGGCCAGATACGCAGTATTTT. Its translation: CASSLERPDTQYF.

V usage is TRBV7-9 and J usage is TRBJ2-5, with 7 bases identical to TRBD1. The CDR3 runs to 14 residues. J gave up 1 base and V 3 bases, and 2 bases lay outside the gene matches. CDR1 and CDR2 from the germline V gene are SEHNR and FQNEAQ (reference sequence). The CDR3 loop reads CASSFRDSQETQYF. Here the CDR3 DNA reads TGTGCCAGCAGCTTTAGGGACAGCCAAGAGACCCAGTACTTC.

The chain employs TRBV12-3 or TRBV12-4 and TRBJ2-3; D is undetermined. V lost 1 base to trimming and J lost 6 bases, with 8 bases between them. The CDR3 consists of 13 residues. DNA of the CDR3: TGTGCCAGCAGTTTAGGCGGATGGGATACGCAGTATTTT. The encoded protein is CASSLGGWDTQYF.

This chain joins TRBV12-3 or TRBV12-4 and TRBJ1-1; weak D call: TRBD1 (5 bases). This CDR3 comprises 13 residues. V gave up 5 bases and J gave up 1 base, with 8 bases separating them. The CDR3 loop is CASSRQQNTEAFF. The CDR3 bases are TGTGCCAGCAGTCGACAGCAGAACACTGAAGCTTTCTTT.

The V gene is TRBV30, the J gene TRBJ2-1; tentative D call: TRBD1 (6 bases). The CDR3 extends over 15 amino acids. V gave up 0 bases and J gave up 12 bases, with 21 bases separating them. Per germline, CDR1 GTSNPN and CDR2 SVGIG (reference sequence). CDR3 in DNA: TGTGCCTGGAGTGTACGGGCCAGGGGATCTTTTGTGCAGTTCTTC. Amino acids: CAWSVRARGSFVQFF.

The rearrangement uses TRBV11-2 and TRBJ1-6, with no clear D. The CDR3 consists of 15 residues. Germline CDR1 and CDR2: SGHAT and FQNNGV. Trimming left V 5 bases short and J 8 bases short, with 16 bases between. The CDR3 loop is CASSPDLPGHSPLHF. The CDR3, as DNA: TGTGCCAGCAGCCCGGACCTACCTGGTCATTCACCCCTCCACTTT.

The V and J genes are TRBV19 and TRBJ1-2; unclear D gene. Between the trimmed V and J ends, which lost 11 bases and 4 bases, there was a span of 11 bases. Germline lookup yields CDR1 LNHDA and CDR2 SQIVND (reference sequence). The CDR3 sequence is 11 residues long. The CDR3 spells CAALGFYGYTF. The CDR3 DNA sequence: TGTGCCGCCCTAGGTTTCTATGGCTACACCTTC.

This clone appeared a single time. The rearrangement links TRBV5-4 to TRBJ2-7; TRBD1 matches at 9 bases. The CDR3 has 17 residues. J was trimmed by 0 bases and V by 0 bases; bases with no gene match: 7. Germline V gives CDR1 SGHNT, CDR2 YYREEE (reference sequence). The CDR3 DNA sequence: TGTGCCAGCAGCTTGGCGGGACAGGGCTTTGGCTCCTACGAGCAGTACTTC. Amino acids: CASSLAGQGFGSYEQYF.

This clone was observed a single time. The V call is TRBV9, the J call TRBJ2-3; D is undetermined. Trimming took 2 bases from V and 2 from J, leaving 6 bases between them. Germline assignment: CDR1 SGDLS and CDR2 YYNGEE. The CDR3 extends over 13 amino acids. The CDR3: CASSVRPTDTQYF. The CDR3, as DNA: TGTGCCAGCAGCGTTAGACCCACAGATACGCAGTATTTT.

The chain joins TRBV4-3 to TRBJ2-2; D call uncertain. The CDR3 covers 14 residues. Germline CDR1 LGHNA, CDR2 YSLEER. V gave up 0 bases and J gave up 6 bases, with 8 bases separating them. The CDR3 coding sequence is TGCGCCAGCAGCCAAGATCCGGATTCCGGGGAGCTGTTTTTT. Translated: CASSQDPDSGELFF.

This chain uses TRBV4-1 with TRBJ2-1; D call uncertain. V lost 0 bases and J lost 12, with 18 bases in between. The germline gives CDR1 MGHRA, CDR2 YSYEKL. The CDR3 consists of 15 residues. The CDR3 DNA follows: TGCGCCAGCAGCCAAGATCCGACTGGCACGACTTGGCAGTTCTTC. It specifies CASSQDPTGTTWQFF.